This T cell receptor beta chain was identified in a study of blood T cell repertoires in COVID-19. At the level of the study: Samples taken during acute and convalescent COVID-19 were collected in the United States, Italy and Spain. T cells, B-cell-depleted T cells, or PBMCs provided the cDNA or gDNA that served as material.

Per the original methods: Reference gene primer amplification gave nucleated cell count estimates. Libraries were prepared by immunoSEQ multiplex PCR; TCRdb keeps only in-frame clonotypes and omits some of them. Clonal size and the V and J genes are those of that table, whereas D and trimming came from the DNA. The sample has tens of thousands of clones, around 80% seen once. V trimming: 2 bases; J trimming: 7 bases; junction bases outside the gene matches: 8. The germline V gene has CDR1 MNHNY and CDR2 SVGAGI (reference sequence). The CDR3 is 15 residues long. Input material: peripheral blood. This chain joins TRBV6-6 and TRBJ2-1; 7 bases align to TRBD2. This sequence was found in a man aged 55 to 70 with acute or convalescent COVID-19. CDR3: CASSYVSGMENEQFF. CDR3 coding DNA: TGTGCCAGCAGTTACGTAAGCGGGATGGAAAATGAGCAGTTCTTC.